This T cell receptor beta chain was observed in a study of tumor-infiltrating lymphocytes in primary liver carcinoma. Points on this clonotype: Its specificity is unknown. One base away lies a much larger clone, so this may be a sequencing read error.

V shed 10 bases, J shed 10 bases, and the junction held 12 bases outside the gene matches. Germline CDR1 is MNHNS and CDR2 is SASEGT. CDR3 size: 13 residues. cDNA specific to TCR beta was made from approximately 0.55 ug of total RNA, with a constant-region primer employed for priming. Each TCR beta library was derived from three nested multiplex PCR rounds that employed slightly modified ARM-PCR. The study ran its first two PCR rounds for 9 to 10 cycles each, using TRBV1-TRBV30 forward primers and a C-beta reverse primer. MiXCR was run by TCRdb on the multiplex PCR reads, yielding one entry per CDR3 protein. This sample carries over 250,000 distinct CDR3 sequences, around three fifths of them seen once, and the ten largest clones take around 15%. Notes on the study in general: It was tumor-adjacent and tumor-blood pairs that overlapped less than tumor region pairs did.

The researchers obtained blood RNA from unsorted whole blood and also extracted germline DNA. The receptor was isolated from a woman in her 30s with primary liver carcinoma and hepatitis B virus infection. The chain is built from TRBV6-1 and TRBJ2-7; 11 bases fit TRBD2. What was sequenced was peripheral blood. CDR3 amino acids: CATLEGLAEDQYF. The CDR3 DNA follows: TGTGCCACACTCGAGGGACTAGCGGAAGATCAGTACTTC.